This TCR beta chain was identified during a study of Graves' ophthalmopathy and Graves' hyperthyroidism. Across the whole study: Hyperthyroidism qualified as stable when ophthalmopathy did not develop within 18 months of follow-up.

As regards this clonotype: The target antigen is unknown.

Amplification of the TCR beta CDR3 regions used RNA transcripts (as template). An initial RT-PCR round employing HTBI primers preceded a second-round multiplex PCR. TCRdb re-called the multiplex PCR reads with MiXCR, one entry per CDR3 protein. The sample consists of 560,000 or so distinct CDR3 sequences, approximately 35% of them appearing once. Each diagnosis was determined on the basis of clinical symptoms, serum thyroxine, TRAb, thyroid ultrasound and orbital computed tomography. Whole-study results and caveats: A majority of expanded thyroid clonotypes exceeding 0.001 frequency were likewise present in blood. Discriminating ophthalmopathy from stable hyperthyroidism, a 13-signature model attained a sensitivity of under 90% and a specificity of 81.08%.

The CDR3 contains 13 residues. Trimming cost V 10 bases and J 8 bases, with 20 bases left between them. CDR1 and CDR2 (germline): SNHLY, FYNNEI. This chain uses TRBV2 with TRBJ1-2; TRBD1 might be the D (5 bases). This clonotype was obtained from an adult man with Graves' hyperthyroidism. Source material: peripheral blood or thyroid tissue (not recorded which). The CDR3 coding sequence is TGTGCCACCGAGGCCGGGACTCTCGAGGGCTACACCTTC. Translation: CATEAGTLEGYTF.